This T cell receptor beta chain was captured in a study of T cell repertoires in Merkel cell carcinoma (dated by TCRdb to about 2019). Study-level background: Patients who had received intralesional immunotherapy or systemic immune checkpoint blockade prior to the biopsy were excluded. MCPyV-specific clonotypes were initially defined through tetramer sorting, cloning and paired TCR sequencing of expanded tumor-infiltrating lymphocytes. To be included, a subject needed both a diagnosis of MCPyV-positive Merkel cell carcinoma and tumor-infiltrating lymphocytes that had been successfully expanded in vitro. The research as a whole found: The study did not examine normal tissue biopsies.

The junction shows trimming of 4 bases on V and 4 bases on J, and the gene matches do not reach 4 bases of it. From a lookup of the germline V gene, CDR1 and CDR2 are SGHRS and YFSETQ. The CDR3 runs 14 amino acids, cysteine and phenylalanine included. Of the read, only the CDR3 DNA is kept; its 42 bases are in frame from base 1. On this clone itself: Its antigen target is currently unknown. Base qualities were left out, and no much larger clone turns up one base away.

The immunoSEQ assay was used both to sequence TRB CDR3 from tumor genomic DNA and to process the resulting data. This immuneACCESS table, as held by TCRdb, lists in-frame sequences with V and J called but not all clones. Of the missing ones, under half trace to an unresolved V gene in checked studies; the others have no known cause. This sample comprises roughly 14,000 clones, roughly 72% of them detected only once. The ten largest make up approximately 17% of the sample. Study subjects had biopsy-confirmed Merkel cell carcinoma that was MCPyV-positive, and every subject had positive serum antibodies to T-antigen. Genomic DNA was extracted from several adjacent 10-micron frozen tumor sections without cell sorting or culture. Optimal cutting temperature compound was used to freeze tumor biopsy tissue measuring roughly 5 x 5 x 5 mm. In the frozen biopsy, scout sections stained with hematoxylin and eosin confirmed abundant Merkel cell carcinoma and infiltrating cells.

This chain joins TRBV5-1 to TRBJ1-1; TRBD1 lines up with 10 middle nucleotides. This receptor was identified in an adult with Merkel cell carcinoma. The sequenced material came from tumor tissue. The nucleotide sequence reads as follows: TGCGCCAGCAGCACGGACAGGGGGGGCACTGAAGCTTTCTTT. It codes for CASSTDRGGTEAFF. Beyond the CDR3, the reference TRBV5-1 and TRBJ1-1 genes provide the residues; the full variable domain reads: KAGVTQTPRYLIKTRGQQVTLSCSPISGHRSVSWYQQTPGQGLQFLFEYFSETQRNKGNFPGRFSGRQFSNSRSEMNVSTLELGDSALYLCASSTDRGGTEAFFGQGTRLTVV.